This T cell receptor beta chain derives from a study of a mutant IDH1 vaccine in newly diagnosed glioma. Study details: In some groups vaccination began 4-6 weeks post-radiotherapy; others received it with temozolomide. There were about 60% males and 37.5% females among treated patients, whose mean age was approximately 40 years. Points from the study as a whole: Researchers report vaccine-induced immune responses in just under 95% of patients.

On this clone: Antigen specificity is unknown.

The CDR3 covers 15 residues. V dropped 4 bases and J dropped 2; count of bases not matched to a gene: 3. Germline V gives CDR1 WSHSY, CDR2 SAAADI. Stated time point: week 11, during vaccination. What each vaccine dose contained was 300 ug of mutant IDH1 20-mer peptide, accompanied by topical imiquimod. The donors had new WHO grade 3 or 4 astrocytomas; these were IDH1-mutant and ATRX-lost. Assay: immunoSEQ multiplex PCR; the TCRdb copy retains only in-frame clones and omits some. In the table there are about 120,000 clones, around 80% of which are singletons. This TCR came from a man aged 40-50 years with glioma. The sequenced sample was PBMCs, obtained from a glioma patient whose treatment included an IDH1 peptide vaccine. This sequence joins TRBV10-2 and TRBJ1-3; TRBD1 matches at 9 bases. The CDR3 protein is CASSGGTGTGNTIYF. In nucleotides, the CDR3 is TGCGCCAGCAGTGGAGGGACAGGGACTGGAAACACCATATATTTT.